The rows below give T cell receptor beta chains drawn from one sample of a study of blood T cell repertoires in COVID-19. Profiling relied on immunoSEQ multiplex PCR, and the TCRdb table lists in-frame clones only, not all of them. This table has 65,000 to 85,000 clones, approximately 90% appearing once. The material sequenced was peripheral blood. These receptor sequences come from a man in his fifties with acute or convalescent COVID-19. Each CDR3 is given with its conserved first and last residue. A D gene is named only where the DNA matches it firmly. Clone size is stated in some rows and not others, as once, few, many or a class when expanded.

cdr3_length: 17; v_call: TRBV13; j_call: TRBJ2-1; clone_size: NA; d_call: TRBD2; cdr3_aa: CASSRGTSGSLWGEQFF
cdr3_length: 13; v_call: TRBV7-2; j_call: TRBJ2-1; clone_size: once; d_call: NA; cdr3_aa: CASNFGGDNEQFF
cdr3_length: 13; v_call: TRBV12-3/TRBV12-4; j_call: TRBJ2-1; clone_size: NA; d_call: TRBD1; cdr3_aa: CASSPLTGNEQFF
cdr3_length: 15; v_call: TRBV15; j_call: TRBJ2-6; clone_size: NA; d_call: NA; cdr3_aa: CATSRDNSGANVLTF
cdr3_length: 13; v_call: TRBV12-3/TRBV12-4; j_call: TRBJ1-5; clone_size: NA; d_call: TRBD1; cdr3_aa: CASRGQGHQPQHF
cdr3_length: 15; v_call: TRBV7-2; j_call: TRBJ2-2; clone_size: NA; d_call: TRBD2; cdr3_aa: CASSLTGGHTGELFF
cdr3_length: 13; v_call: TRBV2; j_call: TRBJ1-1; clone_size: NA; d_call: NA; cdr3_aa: CASSGGELTEAFF
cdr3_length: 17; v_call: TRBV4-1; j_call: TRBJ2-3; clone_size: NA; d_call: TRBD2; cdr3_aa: CASSRSPAGVGTDTQYF
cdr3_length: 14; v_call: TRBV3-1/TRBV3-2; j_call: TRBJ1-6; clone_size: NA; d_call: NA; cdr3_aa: CASSQSRQNSPLHF
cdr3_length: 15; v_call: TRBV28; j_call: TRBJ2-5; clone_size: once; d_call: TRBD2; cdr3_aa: CASSLTSGSQETQYF
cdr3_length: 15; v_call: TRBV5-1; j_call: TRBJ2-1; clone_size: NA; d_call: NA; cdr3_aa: CASSLSVGGYNEQFF
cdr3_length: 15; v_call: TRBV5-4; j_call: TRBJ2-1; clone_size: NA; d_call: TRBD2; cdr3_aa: CASAVSGTWGNEQFF
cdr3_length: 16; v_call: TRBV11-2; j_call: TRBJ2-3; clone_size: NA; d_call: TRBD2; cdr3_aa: CASSFGLAGVTDTQYF
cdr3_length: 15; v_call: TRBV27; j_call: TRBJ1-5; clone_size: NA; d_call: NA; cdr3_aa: CASSLSGANNQPQHF
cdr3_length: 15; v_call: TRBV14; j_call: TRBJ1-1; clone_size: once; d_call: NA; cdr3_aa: CASSQDIQAGAEAFF
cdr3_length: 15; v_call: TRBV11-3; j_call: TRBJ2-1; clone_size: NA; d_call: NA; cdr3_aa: CASSPKLLQGNEQFF
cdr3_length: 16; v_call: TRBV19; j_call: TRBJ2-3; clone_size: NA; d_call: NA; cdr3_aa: CASSIPLGRGTDTQYF
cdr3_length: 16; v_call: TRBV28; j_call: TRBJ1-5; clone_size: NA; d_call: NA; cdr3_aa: CASSLPWGGGNQPQHF
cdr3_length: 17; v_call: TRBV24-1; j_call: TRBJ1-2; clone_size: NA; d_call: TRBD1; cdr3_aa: CATSDSPGQGTNYGYTF
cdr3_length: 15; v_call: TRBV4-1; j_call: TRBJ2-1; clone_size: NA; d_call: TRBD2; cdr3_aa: CASSSTSGGRNEQFF
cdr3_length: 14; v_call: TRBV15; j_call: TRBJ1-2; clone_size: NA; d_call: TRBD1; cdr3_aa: CATSDRRTGEGYTF
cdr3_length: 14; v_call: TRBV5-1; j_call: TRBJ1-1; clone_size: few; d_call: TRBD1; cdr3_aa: CASSLGQGNIEAFF
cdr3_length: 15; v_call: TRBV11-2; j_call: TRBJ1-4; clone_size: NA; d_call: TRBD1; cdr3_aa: CASSLDHVMGQTLFF
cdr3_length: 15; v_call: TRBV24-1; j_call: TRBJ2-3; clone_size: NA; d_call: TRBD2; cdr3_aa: CATGTSGRLADTQYF
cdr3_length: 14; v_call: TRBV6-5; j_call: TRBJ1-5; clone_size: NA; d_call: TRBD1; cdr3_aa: CASSLQGANQPQHF
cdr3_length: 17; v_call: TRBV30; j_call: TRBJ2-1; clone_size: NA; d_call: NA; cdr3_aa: CAHPGRRGGIYYNEQFF
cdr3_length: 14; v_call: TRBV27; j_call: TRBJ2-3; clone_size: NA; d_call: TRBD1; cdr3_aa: CASRDRVVTDTQYF
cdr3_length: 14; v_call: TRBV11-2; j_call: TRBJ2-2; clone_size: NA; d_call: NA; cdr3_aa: CASRWDSNTGELFF
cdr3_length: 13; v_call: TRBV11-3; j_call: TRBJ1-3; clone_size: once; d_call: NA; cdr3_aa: CASSVYSGNTIYF
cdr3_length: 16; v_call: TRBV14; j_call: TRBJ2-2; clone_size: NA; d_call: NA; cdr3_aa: CASSFYRGPNTGELFF
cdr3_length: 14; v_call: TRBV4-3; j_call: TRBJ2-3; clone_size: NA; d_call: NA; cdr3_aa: CASSQAGTTDTQYF
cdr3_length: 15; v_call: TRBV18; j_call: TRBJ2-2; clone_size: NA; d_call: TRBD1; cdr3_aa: CASSTGGQGTGELFF
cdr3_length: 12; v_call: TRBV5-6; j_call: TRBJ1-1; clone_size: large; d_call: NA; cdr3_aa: CASSLRGTEAFF
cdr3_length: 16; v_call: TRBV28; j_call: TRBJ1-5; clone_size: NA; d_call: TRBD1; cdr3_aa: CASSLSRQGGNQPQHF
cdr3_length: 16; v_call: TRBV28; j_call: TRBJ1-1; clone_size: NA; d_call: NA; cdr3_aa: CASSPHRTPGGTEAFF
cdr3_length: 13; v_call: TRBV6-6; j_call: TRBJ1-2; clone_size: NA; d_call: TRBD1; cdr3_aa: CASRAGGNYGYTF
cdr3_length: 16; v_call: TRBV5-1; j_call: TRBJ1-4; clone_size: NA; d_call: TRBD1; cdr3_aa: CASTEDSGTGYEKLFF
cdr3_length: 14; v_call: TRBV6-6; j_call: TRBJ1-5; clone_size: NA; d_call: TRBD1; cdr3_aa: CASSLGQEGQPQHF
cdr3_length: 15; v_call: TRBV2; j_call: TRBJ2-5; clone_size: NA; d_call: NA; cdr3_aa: CASSDEAGRGETQYF
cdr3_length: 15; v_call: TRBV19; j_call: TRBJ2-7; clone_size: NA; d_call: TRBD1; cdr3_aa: CASSISGTGRDEQYF
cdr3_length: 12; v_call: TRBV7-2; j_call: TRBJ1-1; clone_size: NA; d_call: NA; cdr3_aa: CASSPGVSEAFF
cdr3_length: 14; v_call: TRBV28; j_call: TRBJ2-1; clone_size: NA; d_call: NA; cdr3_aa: CASSFSSGANEQFF
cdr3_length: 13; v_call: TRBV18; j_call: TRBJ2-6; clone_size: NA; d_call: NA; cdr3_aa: CASSSGEANVLTF
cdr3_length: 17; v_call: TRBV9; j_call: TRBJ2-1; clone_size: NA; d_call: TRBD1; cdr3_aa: CASSDRFGTALTGEQFF
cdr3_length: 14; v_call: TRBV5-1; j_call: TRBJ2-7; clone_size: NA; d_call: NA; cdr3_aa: CASSLGPSSYEQYF
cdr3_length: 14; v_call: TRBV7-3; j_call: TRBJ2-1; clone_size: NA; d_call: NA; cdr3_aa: CASADGTHGNEQFF
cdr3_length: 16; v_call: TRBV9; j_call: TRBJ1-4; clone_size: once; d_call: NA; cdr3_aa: CASSEQSGTSREKLFF
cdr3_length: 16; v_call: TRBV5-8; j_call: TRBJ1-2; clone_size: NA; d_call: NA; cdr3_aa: CASSFFTGRLMYGYTF
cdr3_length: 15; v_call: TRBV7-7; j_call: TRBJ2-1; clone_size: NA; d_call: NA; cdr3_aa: CASSLAWGQANEQFF
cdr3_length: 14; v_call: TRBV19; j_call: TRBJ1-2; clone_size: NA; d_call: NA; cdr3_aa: CASSIYAGKSGYTF
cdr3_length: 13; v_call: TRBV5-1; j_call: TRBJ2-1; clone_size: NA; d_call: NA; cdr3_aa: CASSLVPQNEQFF
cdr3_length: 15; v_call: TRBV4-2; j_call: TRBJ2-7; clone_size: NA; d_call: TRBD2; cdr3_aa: CASSPGTSGSHEQYF
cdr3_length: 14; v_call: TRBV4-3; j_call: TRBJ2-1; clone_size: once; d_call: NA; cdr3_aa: CASSQDRVANEQFF
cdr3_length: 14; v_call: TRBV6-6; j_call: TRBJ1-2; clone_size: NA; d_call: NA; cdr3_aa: CASSQELRSGGYTF
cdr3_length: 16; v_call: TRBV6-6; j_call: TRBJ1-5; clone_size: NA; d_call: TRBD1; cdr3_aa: CASSHGTGVEDQPQHF
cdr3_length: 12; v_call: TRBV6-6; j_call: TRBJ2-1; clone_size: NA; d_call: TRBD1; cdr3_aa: CASSYPTGCQFF
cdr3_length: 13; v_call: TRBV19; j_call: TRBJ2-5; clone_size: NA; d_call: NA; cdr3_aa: CASSQGSVETQYF
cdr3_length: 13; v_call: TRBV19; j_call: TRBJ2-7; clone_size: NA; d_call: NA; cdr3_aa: CASRRSSSYEQYF
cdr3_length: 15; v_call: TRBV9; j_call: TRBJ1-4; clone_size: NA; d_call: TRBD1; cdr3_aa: CASSAPGTGDGKLFF